A single sample gave rise to the 19 T cell receptor beta chains below, sequenced in a study of cytomegalovirus exposure and HLA in healthy donors. Amplification used 60 Vbeta primers and 13 Jbeta primers. The repertoire was sequenced with immunoSEQ multiplex PCR; TCRdb's copy has only in-frame clones and lacks some. The sample shows roughly 100,000 clones, 60% to 75% of them seen only once. Sequences were obtained from PBMCs. The source is a man aged 40-49 years in good health and CMV-seropositive.

The chain joins TRBV19 to TRBJ2-7; 8 nucleotides align to TRBD1. The CDR3 loop spans 14 amino acids. The J segment lost 3 bases and the V segment lost 5 bases, leaving 6 bases of the junction unmatched. The germline V gene encodes CDR1 LNHDA and CDR2 SQIVND (reference sequence). The DNA for the CDR3 is TGTGCCAGTAGTGGCCGGGACAGGAGCTACGAGCAGTACTTC. This sequence encodes CASSGRDRSYEQYF. Full variable domain (outside the CDR3, taken from reference TRBV19 and TRBJ2-7): DGGITQSPKYLFRKEGQNVTLSCEQNLNHDAMYWYRQDPGQGLRLIYYSQIVNDFQKGDIAEGYSVSREKKESFPLTVTSAQKNPTAFYLCASSGRDRSYEQYFGPGTRLTVT.

As to this clone: At one boundary the junction diverges from the germline segment, which might be a read error. The chain is built from TRBV7-9 and TRBJ1-5; no clear D gene. The CDR3 runs 15 residues. Per the germline V gene, CDR1 is SEHNR and CDR2 is FQNEAQ (reference sequence). CDR3 protein: CSSSLGGQDNQPQHF. The CDR3 nucleotides read TGTTCCAGCAGCTTAGGAGGGCAGGACAATCAGCCCCAGCATTTT.

J is TRBJ2-5 and V is TRBV29-1, with a weak D call TRBD2 (5 bases). Germline lookup yields CDR1 SQVTM and CDR2 ANQGSEA. V was shortened by 7 bases and J by 5 bases, with 17 bases between the two germline ends. The CDR3 contains 13 residues. CDR3 in DNA: TGCAGCGCAAAGACCGATGCGGGCGAGACCCAGTACTTC. This encodes CSAKTDAGETQYF.

This chain joins TRBV18 and TRBJ1-2, with a possible D match to TRBD1 (6 bases). Trimming removed 2 bases at V and 0 bases at J, with 13 bases between. The CDR3 spans 16 residues. Per the germline V gene, CDR1 is KGHSH and CDR2 is LQKENI. CDR3 in DNA: TGTGCCAGCTCACCAGGGACACCTGAAGCTAACTATGGCTACACCTTC. Residues: CASSPGTPEANYGYTF.

The CDR3 DNA reads TGCGCCAGCAGCCAAGAGTGGGTAATTCGGGATGATCAGCCCCAGCATTTT. Protein product: CASSQEWVIRDDQPQHF. The chain is built from TRBV4-1 and TRBJ1-5; the D is unclear. Germline values: CDR1 MGHRA, CDR2 YSYEKL. CDR3 size: 17 residues. V lost 0 bases to trimming and J lost 5 bases, with 17 bases between them.

This clone occurred a few times. The chain recombines TRBV5-1 with TRBJ2-7; 8 bases are shared with TRBD1. Germline V gene sequence: CDR1 SGHRS, CDR2 YFSETQ. Unmatched junction bases numbered 10, after V lost 0 bases and J lost 2 bases. The CDR3 sequence is 17 residues long. This CDR3 is CASSLAPQGASTYEQYF. CDR3 bases: TGCGCCAGCAGCTTGGCGCCCCAGGGGGCTTCCACCTACGAGCAGTACTTC.

The gene calls are TRBV5-8 and TRBJ2-3; possibly TRBD2 for D (6 bases). CDR1 is SGHTS and CDR2 is YDEGEE in the germline V gene. V was trimmed by 2 bases and J by 1 base, leaving 17 bases between them. The CDR3 is made up of 17 amino acids. As DNA, the CDR3 is TGTGCCAGCAGCTTCACCACGGCTAGCGCCCGCACAGATACGCAGTATTTT. It yields the protein CASSFTTASARTDTQYF. Full variable domain (outside the CDR3, taken from reference TRBV5-8 and TRBJ2-3): EAGVTQSPTHLIKTRGQQATLRCSPISGHTSVYWYQQALGLGLQFLLWYDEGEERNRGNFPPRFSGRQFPNYSSELNVNALELEDSALYLCASSFTTASARTDTQYFGPGTRLTVL.

The chain employs TRBV4-1 and TRBJ1-4, with D possibly being TRBD1 (5 bases). Trimming stripped 0 bases from V and 8 bases from J, with 16 bases between. The CDR3 contains 16 residues. The germline V gene has CDR1 MGHRA and CDR2 YSYEKL. The CDR3 nucleotides read TGCGCCAGCAGCCAAGATACCCCGAGACAGCCCGAAAAACTGTTTTTT. Amino acid sequence: CASSQDTPRQPEKLFF.

The chain has TRBV28 and TRBJ1-1; no definite D call. The CDR3 extends over 13 amino acids. V shed 4 bases and J shed 4 bases, with 10 bases lying between them. Germline V gene data show CDR1 as MDHEN and CDR2 as SYDVKM. For the CDR3, the DNA is TGTGCCAGCAGTTCCCCGGCGGGCACTGAAGCTTTCTTT. Amino acid sequence: CASSSPAGTEAFF.

The chain uses TRBV30 and TRBJ1-3; the D gene is possibly TRBD1 (6 bases). The CDR3 covers 14 residues. The V and J ends lost 1 base and 3 bases respectively, with 10 bases between them. From germline, CDR1 is GTSNPN and CDR2 SVGIG (reference sequence). CDR3: CAWSAGVGGNTIYF. The CDR3 DNA follows: TGTGCCTGGAGTGCAGGGGTAGGTGGAAACACCATATATTTT. The whole variable domain, filled in from reference TRBV30 and TRBJ1-3, reads SQTIHQWPATLVQPVGSPLSLECTVEGTSNPNLYWYRQAAGRGLQLLFYSVGIGQISSEVPQNLSASRPQDRQFILSSKKLLLSDSGFYLCAWSAGVGGNTIYFGEGSWLTVV.

The chain combines TRBV19 with TRBJ1-2; 8 bases match TRBD1. The germline CDR1 and CDR2 sequences are LNHDA and SQIVND (reference sequence). The V gene end was trimmed by 3 bases and the J gene end by 8 bases; junction bases not matched to a gene: 8. The CDR3 runs to 14 residues. CDR3 amino acids: CASSIGTGPGGYTF. CDR3 nucleotides: TGTGCCAGTAGTATCGGGACAGGCCCCGGCGGCTACACCTTC.

This clone was picked up a small number of times. In nucleotides, the CDR3 is TGTGCCAGCAGCCTAAGCTCCTACGAGCAGTACTTC. Protein product: CASSLSSYEQYF. The chain links TRBV5-8 to TRBJ2-7; no firm D call. V lost 4 bases and J 0 bases, leaving 5 bases between the germline ends. The CDR3 is 12 residues long. CDR1 is SGHTS and CDR2 is YDEGEE in the germline V gene.

This clone was recorded a few times. This chain links TRBV2 with TRBJ2-3; 12 bases map to TRBD2. This CDR3 contains 17 residues. V was clipped by 7 bases and J by 5 bases; unmatched bases: 13. Germline assignment: CDR1 SNHLY and CDR2 FYNNEI. As DNA, the CDR3 is TGTGCCAGCACCTCGGGACTAGCGGGCCGAGGGGGAGATACGCAGTATTTT. Translated: CASTSGLAGRGGDTQYF.

This clone was detected only a few times. The V gene is TRBV6-6, the J gene TRBJ1-4, with D possibly TRBD1 on 5 matching bases. The CDR3 is 13 residues long. CDR1 and CDR2 (germline): MNHNY, SVGAGI (reference sequence). The germline V and J ends were trimmed by 7 bases and 6 bases, with 12 bases remaining between them. CDR3 sequence reads: CASTGRDYEKLFF. CDR3 coding DNA: TGTGCCAGCACGGGCAGGGATTATGAAAAACTGTTTTTT.

The chain carries TRBV13 and TRBJ2-3, with 12 bases aligning to TRBD2. CDR1 PRHDT and CDR2 FYEKMQ come from the germline V gene (reference sequence). V dropped 5 bases and J dropped 4; count of bases not matched to a gene: 16. The CDR3 runs 19 residues. DNA of the CDR3: TGTGCCAGCAGCCCCGATGGGACTAGCGGGCGGCAAAACGCAGATACGCAGTATTTT. Encoded protein: CASSPDGTSGRQNADTQYF.

This clone was counted a few times. The rearrangement joins TRBV6-1 to TRBJ1-3; D remains ambiguous. Trimming stripped 5 bases from V and 0 bases from J, with 8 bases between. This CDR3 has 14 amino acids. Germline assignment: CDR1 MNHNS and CDR2 SASEGT. As DNA, the CDR3 is TGTGCCAGCAGTCCCACCAGCTCTGGAAACACCATATATTTT. It codes for CASSPTSSGNTIYF.

This sequence joins TRBV19 and TRBJ2-1, with D possibly TRBD2 on 5 matching bases. V gave up 5 bases and J gave up 15 bases, with 23 bases separating them. The germline V gene has CDR1 LNHDA and CDR2 SQIVND (reference sequence). This CDR3 contains 14 residues. CDR3 residues: CASSPSPGSLRVFF. The CDR3 coding sequence is TGTGCCAGTAGTCCATCGCCGGGATCCCTAAGGGTGTTCTTC.

J is TRBJ2-5 and V is TRBV20-1, with TRBD2 matching over 7 bases. V lost 3 bases to trimming and J lost 7 bases; unmatched junction nucleotides: 2. The V gene's germline CDR1 is DFQATT and CDR2 SNEGSKA (reference sequence). There are 11 residues in the CDR3. This chain's CDR3 is CSARSGGTQYF. The DNA for the CDR3 is TGCAGTGCTAGGTCGGGGGGGACCCAGTACTTC.

The rearrangement links TRBV19 to TRBJ2-7, with 7 bases aligning to TRBD1. V lost 6 bases, J lost 6 bases, and 8 bases stayed unmatched. Germline CDR1 reads LNHDA; CDR2 reads SQIVND (reference sequence). The CDR3 contains 13 residues. The CDR3 DNA is TGTGCCAGTAGGCCCTCGGACAGGTCCGAGCAGTACTTC. Translation: CASRPSDRSEQYF.